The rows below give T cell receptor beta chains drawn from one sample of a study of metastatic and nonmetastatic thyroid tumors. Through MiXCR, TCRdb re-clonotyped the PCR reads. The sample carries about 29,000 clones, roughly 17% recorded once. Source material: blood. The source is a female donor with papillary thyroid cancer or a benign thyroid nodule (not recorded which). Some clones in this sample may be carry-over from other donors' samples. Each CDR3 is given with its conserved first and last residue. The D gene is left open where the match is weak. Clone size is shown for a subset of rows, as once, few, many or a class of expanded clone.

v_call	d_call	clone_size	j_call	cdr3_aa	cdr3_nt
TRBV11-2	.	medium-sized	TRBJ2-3	CASSAPRTTTDTQYF	TGTGCCAGCAGCGCCCCTAGAACCACCACAGATACGCAGTATTTT
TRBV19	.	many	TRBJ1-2	CASQGRGPIAYTF	TGTGCCAGCCAGGGGCGGGGACCAATCGCCTACACCTTC
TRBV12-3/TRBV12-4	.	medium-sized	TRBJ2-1	CASSPFAGSSYNEQFF	TGTGCCAGCAGCCCCTTTGCGGGTAGCTCCTACAATGAGCAGTTCTTC
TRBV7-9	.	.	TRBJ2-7	CASSSEKGPYEQYF	TGTGCCAGCAGCTCGGAAAAGGGCCCCTACGAGCAGTACTTC
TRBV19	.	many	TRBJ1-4	CATGAYVEKLFF	TGTGCCACAGGAGCCTATGTGGAAAAACTGTTTTTT
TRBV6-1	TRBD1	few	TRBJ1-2	CVSRGQGVYGYTF	TGTGTTAGCAGGGGACAGGGGGTTTATGGCTACACCTTC
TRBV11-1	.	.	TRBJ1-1	CASSFTVMDPEEAFF	TGTGCCAGTAGCTTTACTGTCATGGACCCCGAGGAAGCTTTCTTT
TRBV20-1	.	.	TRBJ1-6	CSASLSQGLPLHF	TGCAGTGCTAGTCTCTCCCAGGGGCTACCCCTCCACTTT
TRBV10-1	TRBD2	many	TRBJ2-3	CASSEGLAGHTDTQYF	TGCGCCAGCAGTGAGGGACTAGCGGGACACACAGATACGCAGTATTTT
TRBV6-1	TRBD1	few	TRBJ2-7	CASSRLGQGYEQYF	TGTGCCAGCAGTCGATTGGGACAGGGTTACGAGCAGTACTTC
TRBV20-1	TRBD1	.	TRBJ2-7	CSAISGAGQGVYEQYF	TGCAGTGCTATCAGTGGGGCGGGACAGGGGGTTTACGAGCAGTACTTC
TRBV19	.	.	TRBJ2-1	CASSRGYNEQFF	TGTGCCAGTAGTAGGGGCTACAATGAGCAGTTCTTC
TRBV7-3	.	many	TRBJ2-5	CASSPTGPQETQYF	TGTGCCAGCAGTCCGACCGGGCCCCAAGAGACCCAGTACTTC
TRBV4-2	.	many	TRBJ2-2	CASSRVGDGVWHTGELFF	TGTGCCAGCAGCCGGGTCGGGGACGGCGTGTGGCACACCGGGGAGCTGTTTTTT
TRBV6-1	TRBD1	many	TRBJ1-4	CASSEWTGGNEKLFF	TGTGCCAGCAGTGAATGGACAGGGGGGAATGAAAAACTGTTTTTT
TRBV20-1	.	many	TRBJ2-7	CSARVDSYEQYF	TGCAGTGCTAGAGTTGACTCCTACGAGCAGTACTTC
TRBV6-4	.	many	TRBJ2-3	CASSPRVGTSTDTQYF	TGTGCCAGCAGTCCGAGGGTAGGGACTAGCACAGATACGCAGTATTTT
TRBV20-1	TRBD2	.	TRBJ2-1	CSASGLAGGPEQFF	TGCAGTGCTAGCGGACTAGCGGGAGGGCCAGAGCAGTTCTTC
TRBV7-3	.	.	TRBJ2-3	CASRKMGDTDTQYF	TGTGCCAGCAGAAAAATGGGGGACACAGATACGCAGTATTTT
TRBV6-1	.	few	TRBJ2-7	CASDRAEVSYEQYF	TGTGCCAGCGACCGTGCGGAAGTATCCTACGAGCAGTACTTC
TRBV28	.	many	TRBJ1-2	CASRKTPNYGYTF	TGTGCCAGCAGGAAGACTCCCAACTATGGCTACACCTTC
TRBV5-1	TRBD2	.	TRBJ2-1	CASSKGLEGADEQFF	TGCGCCAGCAGCAAGGGACTAGAAGGAGCGGATGAGCAGTTCTTC
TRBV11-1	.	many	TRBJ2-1	CASRPKEVRGPKRNEQFF	TGTGCCAGCAGGCCTAAGGAGGTGCGGGGGCCCAAAAGGAATGAGCAGTTCTTC
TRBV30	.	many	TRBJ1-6	CAWSENSNSPLHF	TGTGCCTGGAGTGAGAACTCTAATTCACCCCTCCACTTT
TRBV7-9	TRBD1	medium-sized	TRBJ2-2	CASNKPGTGGVNTGELFF	TGTGCCAGCAACAAACCGGGGACAGGGGGAGTCAACACCGGGGAGCTGTTTTTT
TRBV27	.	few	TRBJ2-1	CASSPLSWRSEGEQFF	TGTGCCAGCAGTCCCCTTAGCTGGAGGTCCGAGGGTGAGCAGTTCTTC
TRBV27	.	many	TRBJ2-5	CASSLLLGRLQETQYF	TGTGCCAGCAGTTTATTATTAGGTCGACTCCAAGAGACCCAGTACTTC
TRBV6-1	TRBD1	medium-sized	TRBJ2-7	CASSSQGQAYEQYF	TGTGCCAGCAGTTCGCAAGGACAGGCCTACGAGCAGTACTTC
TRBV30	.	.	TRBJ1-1	CAWIGGAGSTEAFF	TGTGCCTGGATTGGCGGGGCTGGGAGCACTGAAGCTTTCTTT
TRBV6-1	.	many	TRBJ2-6	CASFRGPGANVLTF	TGTGCCAGCTTTCGGGGACCTGGGGCCAACGTCCTGACTTTC
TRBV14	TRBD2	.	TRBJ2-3	CASSQQGGLTQYF	TGTGCCAGCAGCCAGCAGGGAGGGTTAACGCAGTATTTT
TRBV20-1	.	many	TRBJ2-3	CSATPIDTQYF	TGCAGTGCTACCCCTATAGATACGCAGTATTTT
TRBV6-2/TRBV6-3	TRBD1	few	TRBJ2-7	CASSYSGQGAYEQYF	TGTGCCAGCAGTTACTCCGGACAGGGGGCCTACGAGCAGTACTTC
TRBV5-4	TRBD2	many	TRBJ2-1	CASSFSGRGAYNEQFF	TGTGCCAGCAGCTTTAGCGGGAGAGGGGCATACAATGAGCAGTTCTTC
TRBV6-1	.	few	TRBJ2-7	CASSEGWVYYEQYF	TGTGCCAGCAGTGAAGGTTGGGTGTATTACGAGCAGTACTTC
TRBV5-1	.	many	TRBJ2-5	CASSWRGQETQYF	TGCGCCAGCAGCTGGAGGGGTCAAGAGACCCAGTACTTC
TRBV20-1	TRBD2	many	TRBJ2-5	CSARDYAGVSQETQYF	TGCAGTGCTAGAGATTATGCGGGAGTCAGCCAAGAGACCCAGTACTTC
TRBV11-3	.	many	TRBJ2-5	CASSSWGNQETQYF	TGTGCCAGCAGCTCCTGGGGTAACCAAGAGACCCAGTACTTC
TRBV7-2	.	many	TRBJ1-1	CASSPYQSRQSHMNTEAFF	TGTGCCAGCAGCCCCTATCAAAGCCGACAGTCACACATGAACACTGAAGCTTTCTTT
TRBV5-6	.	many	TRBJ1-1	CASSVNTEAFF	TGTGCCAGCAGCGTTAACACTGAAGCTTTCTTT
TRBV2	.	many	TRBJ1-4	CASTRGRTTNEKLFF	TGTGCCAGCACGAGGGGCCGTACAACTAATGAAAAACTGTTTTTT
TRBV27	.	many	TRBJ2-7	CASSLARGGGTNEQYF	TGTGCCAGCAGTTTAGCTAGAGGGGGGGGTACCAACGAGCAGTACTTC
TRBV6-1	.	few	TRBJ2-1	CASSGLSYNEQFF	TGTGCCAGCAGTGGGTTATCCTACAATGAGCAGTTCTTC
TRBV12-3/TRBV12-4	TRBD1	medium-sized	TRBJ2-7	CASSRTGFSYEQYF	TGTGCCAGCAGCCGGACAGGGTTCTCCTACGAGCAGTACTTC
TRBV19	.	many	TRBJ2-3	CASSPGRGRLGTQYF	TGTGCCAGTAGTCCCGGAAGGGGGAGGTTGGGAACGCAGTATTTT
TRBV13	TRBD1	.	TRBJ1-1	CASSGGQVLRFGSTEAFF	TGTGCCAGCAGCGGAGGACAGGTTCTTCGCTTTGGGAGCACTGAAGCTTTCTTT
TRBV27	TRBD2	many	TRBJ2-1	CASTSWGTSGRSEQFF	TGTGCCAGCACCTCTTGGGGGACTAGCGGGAGGTCAGAGCAGTTCTTC
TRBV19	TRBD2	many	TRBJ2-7	CASTPTGGGEQYF	TGTGCCAGTACCCCAACGGGAGGGGGCGAGCAGTACTTC
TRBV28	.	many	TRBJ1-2	CASSPAGRGYTF	TGTGCCAGCAGTCCCGCGGGCCGAGGCTACACCTTC
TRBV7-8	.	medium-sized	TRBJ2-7	CASSLMGTRELDYEQYF	TGTGCCAGCAGCTTGATGGGAACACGGGAGTTGGACTACGAGCAGTACTTC
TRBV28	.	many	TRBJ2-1	CASSTTGFSSYNEQFF	TGTGCCAGCAGTACAACAGGGTTTAGCTCCTACAATGAGCAGTTCTTC
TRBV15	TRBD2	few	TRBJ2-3	CATSRDSGGWMGHTQYF	TGTGCCACCAGCAGAGATTCGGGGGGATGGATGGGGCATACACAGTATTTT
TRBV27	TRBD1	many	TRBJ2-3	CASSPPGGGEGTDTQYF	TGTGCCAGCAGTCCCCCAGGGGGCGGAGAGGGCACAGATACGCAGTATTTT
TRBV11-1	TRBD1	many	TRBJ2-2	CASSLVYRGLVGELFF	TGTGCCAGCAGCTTAGTGTACAGGGGGCTCGTCGGGGAGCTGTTTTTT
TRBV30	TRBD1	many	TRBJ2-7	CAWSGGAGTGRYEQYF	TGTGCCTGGAGTGGAGGCGCCGGGACAGGGAGATACGAGCAGTACTTC
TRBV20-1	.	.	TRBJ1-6	CSTRTTGKPYNSPLHF	TGCAGTACTAGAACCACAGGAAAGCCTTATAATTCACCCCTCCACTTT
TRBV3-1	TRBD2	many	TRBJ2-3	CASSQVAGGLGDTQYF	TGTGCCAGCAGCCAGGTGGCGGGAGGGCTTGGAGATACGCAGTATTTT
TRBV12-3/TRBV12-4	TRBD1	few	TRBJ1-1	CASWGQGAWNTEAFF	TGTGCCAGCTGGGGACAGGGGGCTTGGAACACTGAAGCTTTCTTT
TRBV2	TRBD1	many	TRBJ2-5	CASSGLNRGQETQYF	TGTGCCAGCAGTGGCCTCAACAGGGGCCAAGAGACCCAGTACTTC
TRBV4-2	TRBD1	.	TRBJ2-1	CASSPRGGQAVALDNEQFF	TGTGCCAGCAGCCCCCGAGGGGGCCAGGCCGTCGCCCTTGATAATGAGCAGTTCTTC